The clone carrying this T cell receptor beta chain was counted ten times or more. This specimen comes from a study of human T cells and chemical hapten exposure. Across the whole study: Patch tests delivered 0.01% DPC to the upper back and were evaluated at 6 days.

The time point was: patch test 1, 2 weeks after DPC sensitization. Treatment defined: therapeutic diphenylcyclopropenone sensitization with weekly scalp DPC. Patches went on only after blood had been drawn each time. Alopecia patients, 18 to 70 years old and DPC-suitable, served as donors. The CDR3 runs to 15 residues. The junction had 4 bases not matched to a gene; V was cut back by 4 bases and J by 1 base. Germline V gene sequence: CDR1 MNHNS, CDR2 SASEGT. Individual cDNA molecules (in the library) carried attached unique molecular identifiers. TCRdb reanalysed the RACE reads using MiXCR and keeps one entry per CDR3 protein. The sample shows approximately 340,000 distinct CDR3 sequences, under 8% of them seen only once.

The sequence was collected from a woman aged 18-29 years with alopecia areata. Some clones in this sample may be carry-over from other donors' samples. The specimen comprised whole blood, sampled in connection with sensitization to the hapten diphenylcyclopropenone (DPC). The V gene is TRBV6-1, the J gene TRBJ2-3, with 8 bases identical to TRBD1. The CDR3 loop is CASSADRARTDTQYF. The CDR3 bases are TGTGCCAGCAGTGCGGACAGGGCCCGCACAGATACGCAGTATTTT.